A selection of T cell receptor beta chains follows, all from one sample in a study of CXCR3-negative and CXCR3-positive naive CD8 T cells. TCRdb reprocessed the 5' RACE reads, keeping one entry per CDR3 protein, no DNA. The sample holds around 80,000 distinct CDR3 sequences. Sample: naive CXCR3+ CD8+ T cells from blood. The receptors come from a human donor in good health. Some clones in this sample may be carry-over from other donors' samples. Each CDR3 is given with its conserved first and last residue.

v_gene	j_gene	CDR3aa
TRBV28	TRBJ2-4	CASSPTTNIQYF
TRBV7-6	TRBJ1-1	CASSPPRGMAEAFF
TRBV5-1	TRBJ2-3	CASSLYGDTQYF
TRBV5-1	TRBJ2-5	CASSLEGGLETQYF
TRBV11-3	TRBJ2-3	CASSRGTQDTDTQYF
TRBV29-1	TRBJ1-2	CSVVGQSYGYTF
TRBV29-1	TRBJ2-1	CSVDRQVHGDEQFF
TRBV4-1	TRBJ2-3	CASRQSGDTQYF
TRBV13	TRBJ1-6	CASSSGQGAGSPLHF
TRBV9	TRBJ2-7	CASSPQTGTTWGEEQYF
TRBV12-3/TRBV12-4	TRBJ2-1	CASSSDLGVYEQFF
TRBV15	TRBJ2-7	CATSKGQGADYEQYF
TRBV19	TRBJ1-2	CASSIDLEVHYGYTF
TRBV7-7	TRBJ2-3	CASSPFGQGAWDTQYF
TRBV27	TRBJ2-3	CASRGKGNIDTQYF
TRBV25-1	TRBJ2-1	CASSAVGFSHNEQFF
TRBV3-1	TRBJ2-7	CASSHAPDPLPGTSISYEQYF
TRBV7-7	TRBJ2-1	CAISQDWPGNEQFF
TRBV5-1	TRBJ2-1	CASSPTHTYNEQFF
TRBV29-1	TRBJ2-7	CSVEGTETYEQYF
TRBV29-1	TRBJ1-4	CSVEGGAAEKLFF
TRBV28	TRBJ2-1	CVRRPAAYNEQFF
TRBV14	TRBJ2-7	CASSQDTNPIHEQYF
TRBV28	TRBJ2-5	CASSSPETKETQYF